A single sample gave rise to the 10 T cell receptor beta chains below, sequenced in a study of blood T cell repertoires in COVID-19. TCRdb's table, derived via immunoSEQ multiplex PCR, lists solely in-frame clones and lacks some. The data hold approximately 120,000 clones, with 80% to 95% observed a single time. The sequenced material came from peripheral blood. These receptors came from a man aged 45-65 years with COVID-19, enrolled during active disease.

This clone was recorded only once. The V call is TRBV6-4, the J call TRBJ2-2; D not resolved. Trimming cost V 5 bases and J 2 bases, with 9 bases left between them. This CDR3 spans 14 amino acids. The germline CDR1 and CDR2 sequences are MRHNA and SNTAGT. CDR3 residues: CASSRAYNTGELFF. In DNA form, the CDR3 reads TGTGCCAGCAGTCGAGCCTATAACACCGGGGAGCTGTTTTTT.

The rearrangement links TRBV30 to TRBJ1-2; tentative D call: TRBD1 (5 bases). The CDR3 is 14 amino acids. Trimming pared 5 bases from V and 8 bases from J, leaving 21 bases between. Germline V CDR1 and CDR2: GTSNPN, SVGIG (reference sequence). DNA for the CDR3: TGTGCCTGGCACCCCCGGGGGTTGATCCGGGGCTACACCTTC. Translating gives CAWHPRGLIRGYTF.

CDR3 loop: CASSLKRLASYNEQFF. CDR3 nucleotide sequence: TGTGCCAGCAGCTTGAAGCGGCTAGCCTCCTACAATGAGCAGTTCTTC. The chain carries TRBV5-4 and TRBJ2-1; perhaps TRBD2 as D (5 bases). V dropped 1 base and J dropped 0 bases, with 11 bases sitting between them. The CDR3 totals 16 residues. Germline values: CDR1 SGHNT, CDR2 YYREEE (reference sequence).

This clone has only a few counts. The genes are TRBV11-2 and TRBJ2-5; possible D gene TRBD2, 6 bases. V lost 5 bases and J 4 bases, leaving 14 bases between the germline ends. The CDR3 totals 14 residues. Germline values: CDR1 SGHAT, CDR2 FQNNGV. CDR3 amino acids: CASSPWGGGETQYF. CDR3 in DNA: TGTGCCAGCAGCCCTTGGGGAGGAGGAGAGACCCAGTACTTC. Filled out from reference TRBV11-2 and TRBJ2-5, the complete variable domain reads EAGVAQSPRYKIIEKRQSVAFWCNPISGHATLYWYQQILGQGPKLLIQFQNNGVVDDSQLPKDRFSAERLKGVDSTLKIQPAKLEDSAVYLCASSPWGGGETQYFGPGTRLLVL.

This clone turned up a few times. The V call is TRBV7-2, the J call TRBJ1-5; the D is unclear. Germline V gene sequence: CDR1 SGHTA, CDR2 FQGNSA. Trimming took 4 bases from V and 5 from J, leaving 12 bases between them. The CDR3 covers 14 residues. CDR3 coding DNA: TGTGCCAGCAGCTCCCAGGTAATAGATCAGCCCCAGCATTTT. Amino acids: CASSSQVIDQPQHF.

V is TRBV6-1 and J is TRBJ2-3; a possible D gene is TRBD1 (5 bases). The CDR3 runs 20 residues. Germline-derived CDR1 and CDR2 are MNHNS and SASEGT. Trimming pared 1 base from V and 0 bases from J, leaving 23 bases between. The CDR3 sequence is CASSEVHGGSQGSSTDTQYF. In DNA, the CDR3 is TGTGCCAGCAGTGAAGTGCATGGTGGATCGCAGGGTTCTAGCACAGATACGCAGTATTTT.

CDR3 amino acids: CASSSGEETQYF. As DNA, the CDR3 is TGTGCCAGCAGTTCAGGGGAAGAGACCCAGTACTTC. The chain recombines TRBV27 with TRBJ2-5; D possibly corresponds to TRBD1 (6 bases). V lost 4 bases and J 3 bases, leaving 6 bases between the germline ends. The CDR3 contains 12 residues. The germline gives CDR1 MNHEY, CDR2 SMNVEV (reference sequence).

The genes are TRBV18 and TRBJ1-1, with TRBD1 matching over 8 bases. J was trimmed by 1 base and V by 3 bases; bases with no gene match: 4. The CDR3 runs to 15 residues. The germline V gene encodes CDR1 KGHSH and CDR2 LQKENI. The CDR3 sequence: CASSPLGQGNTEAFF. As DNA, the CDR3 is TGTGCCAGCTCACCGCTCGGACAGGGGAACACTGAAGCTTTCTTT.

This clone appeared a single time. This chain connects TRBV3-1 (or the pseudogene TRBV3-2) to TRBJ2-5; 7 bases map to TRBD2. CDR3 size: 16 residues. V lost 4 bases and J lost 5; bases outside the gene matches: 13. The germline V gene encodes CDR1 LGHDT and CDR2 YNNKEL (reference sequence). The CDR3 protein is CASSLRRRELFETQYF. As DNA, the CDR3 is TGTGCCAGCAGCCTCCGTCGGCGGGAGCTGTTTGAGACCCAGTACTTC.

The J gene is TRBJ1-5, the V gene TRBV6-4, with D hard to call. V was clipped by 3 bases and J by 0 bases, with 6 bases between them. There are 14 residues in the CDR3. CDR1 and CDR2 (germline): MRHNA, SNTAGT. CDR3 loop: CASSEQYSNQPQHF. Written as DNA, the CDR3 is TGTGCCAGCAGTGAACAATATAGCAATCAGCCCCAGCATTTT.